These 24 T cell receptor beta chains originate from one sample sequenced in a study of beta chain features in type 1 diabetes. TCRB transcripts that were expressed got sequenced, as all of the isolated RNA had been reverse transcribed. The assay was immunoSEQ multiplex PCR, and TCRdb's table has in-frame clones only and misses some. The repertoire holds hundreds of thousands of clones, roughly 70% seen once, with around 0.05% in the top ten. The specimen sequenced was naive CD4+ T cells from blood. These receptors all stem from a man younger than 40 in good health.

Here the CDR3 reads CASSLCGDRGRCEQYF. The CDR3 DNA reads TGTGCCAGCAGTTTATGCGGGGACAGGGGGCGATGCGAGCAGTACTTC. The chain links TRBV28 to TRBJ2-7, with 12 bases lining up with TRBD1. The CDR3 runs to 16 residues. Germline CDR1 is MDHEN and CDR2 is SYDVKM. V was pared by 0 bases and J by 6 bases, with 6 bases of the junction left unmatched.

The chain links TRBV1 to TRBJ2-3; the table's TRBD1 call for D was not verified on the DNA. TRBV1 is annotated as a pseudogene. This CDR3 has 13 residues. In nucleotides, the CDR3 is TGCACCAGCAGCCCAGGGGGGACAGATACGCAGTATTTT. It translates to CTSSPGGTDTQYF.

This chain joins TRBV18 and TRBJ2-5, with D maybe TRBD1 (6 bases). The CDR3 sequence is 16 residues long. Trimming took off 3 bases at V and 2 bases at J, with 16 bases between the two ends. Germline CDR1 and CDR2: KGHSH and LQKENI. The CDR3 loop is CASSPLTTGLQETQYF. CDR3 sequence (DNA): TGTGCCAGCTCACCTTTAACGACAGGACTTCAAGAGACCCAGTACTTC.

This chain uses TRBV29-1 with TRBJ1-5; D unclear. V shed 4 bases and J shed 1 base, with 8 bases lying between them. This CDR3 is built from 13 residues. The germline gives CDR1 SQVTM, CDR2 ANQGSEA. This CDR3 is CSVASSSNQPQHF. The CDR3 DNA is TGCAGCGTTGCCAGTAGCAGCAATCAGCCCCAGCATTTT. Supplemented by reference TRBV29-1 and TRBJ1-5, the full variable domain reads SAVISQKPSRDICQRGTSLTIQCQVDSQVTMMFWYRQQPGQSLTLIATANQGSEATYESGFVIDKFPISRPNLTFSTLTVSNMSPEDSSIYLCSVASSSNQPQHFGDGTRLSIL.

This clone was seen more than once but under ten times. V usage is TRBV30 and J usage is TRBJ2-7; TRBD1 matches at 8 bases. The CDR3 covers 15 residues. V shed 7 bases, J shed 0 bases, and the junction held 11 bases outside the gene matches. The germline CDR1 and CDR2 sequences are GTSNPN and SVGIG (reference sequence). CDR3 DNA: TGTGCCTCCACGGGGACAGGCGAGAGCTCCTACGAGCAGTACTTC. It codes for CASTGTGESSYEQYF.

The V call is TRBV18, the J call TRBJ2-7; 9 nucleotides align to TRBD2. Germline V gene data show CDR1 as KGHSH and CDR2 as LQKENI. The CDR3 contains 14 residues. Trimming at V came to 3 bases and at J to 2 bases, leaving 2 bases not matched to a gene. The CDR3: CASSPSGGTYEQYF. CDR3 DNA sequence: TGTGCCAGCTCACCCAGCGGGGGGACCTACGAGCAGTACTTC.

This chain connects TRBV25-1 to TRBJ2-2; D is possibly TRBD1 (6 bases). The CDR3 extends over 17 amino acids. The germline V and J ends were trimmed by 2 bases and 3 bases, with 16 bases remaining between them. Per germline, CDR1 MGHDK and CDR2 SYGVNS. The CDR3: CASSEEWQGSDTGELFF. CDR3 nucleotide sequence: TGTGCCAGCAGTGAAGAATGGCAGGGGTCGGACACCGGGGAGCTGTTTTTT.

The J gene is TRBJ2-1, the V gene TRBV15; D ambiguous. There are 11 residues in the CDR3. Germline CDR1 is LNHNV and CDR2 is YYDKDF (reference sequence). Trimming shortened V by 7 bases and J by 4 bases, and 5 bases separated the two germline ends. The CDR3, as DNA: TGTGCCACCAAGGCTTACAATGAGCAGTTCTTC. This sequence encodes CATKAYNEQFF.

The chain combines TRBV28 with TRBJ2-1; 10 bases match TRBD2. This CDR3 comprises 15 residues. J lost 9 bases, V lost 8 bases, and 13 bases had no gene match. Looked up from germline, CDR1 is MDHEN and CDR2 is SYDVKM. The CDR3 nucleotides read TGTGCCAGCCGTCCTCCCCTAGCGGGAGCCAGTGAGCAGTTCTTC. This gives the protein CASRPPLAGASEQFF.

In nucleotides, the CDR3 is TGTGCCTGGAGTGTACGCAGGGTACGAGGCTACACCTTC. It specifies CAWSVRRVRGYTF. The chain links TRBV30 to TRBJ1-2, with D perhaps matching TRBD1 (5 bases). Germline V CDR1 and CDR2: GTSNPN, SVGIG (reference sequence). CDR3 length: 13 residues. V was pared by 0 bases and J by 8 bases, with 13 bases between.

The chain combines TRBV28 with TRBJ2-1; D gene ambiguous. From germline, CDR1 is MDHEN and CDR2 SYDVKM. This CDR3 is built from 11 residues. Trimming left V 7 bases short and J 8 bases short, with 9 bases between. This CDR3 reads CASTSRDEQFF. The CDR3 DNA reads as TGTGCCAGCACTTCGAGAGATGAGCAGTTCTTC.

This clone has just one count. The chain links TRBV15 to TRBJ2-3; tentative D call: TRBD1 (5 bases). Germline CDR1 is LNHNV and CDR2 is YYDKDF (reference sequence). The V gene lost 0 bases and the J gene lost 4 bases, with 17 bases spanning the gap. The length of the CDR3 is 17 residues. The chain's CDR3 is CATSRDILGRTSDTQYF. CDR3 bases: TGTGCCACCAGCAGAGATATCCTGGGGCGGACGTCAGATACGCAGTATTTT. Using reference TRBV15 and TRBJ2-3 for the parts outside the CDR3, the full variable domain is DAMVIQNPRYQVTQFGKPVTLSCSQTLNHNVMYWYQQKSSQAPKLLFHYYDKDFNNEADTPDNFQSRRPNTSFCFLDIRSPGLGDTAMYLCATSRDILGRTSDTQYFGPGTRLTVL.

The chain links TRBV14 to TRBJ2-7; a weak D match, TRBD1 (6 bases). V lost 2 bases and J 3 bases, leaving 11 bases between the germline ends. Germline CDR1 and CDR2: SGHDN and FVKESK. The CDR3 sequence is 14 residues long. The chain's CDR3 is CASSQRTANYEQYF. CDR3 coding DNA: TGTGCCAGCAGCCAACGGACAGCGAACTACGAGCAGTACTTC.

In nucleotides, the CDR3 is TGTGCCAGCAGCTTCGGCAGGTACTACGAGCAGTACTTC. It yields the protein CASSFGRYYEQYF. V usage is TRBV5-6 and J usage is TRBJ2-7; no firm D call. Germline V CDR1 and CDR2: SGHDT, YYEEEE. V lost 2 bases to trimming and J lost 3 bases, with 9 bases between them. The CDR3 runs to 13 residues.

This clone was observed once. In the same sample, other DNA sequences code for this CDR3. This sequence joins TRBV18 and TRBJ2-3; 12 bases fit TRBD1. Trimming cost V 3 bases and J 6 bases; bases outside gene matches: 1. Germline V CDR1 and CDR2: KGHSH, LQKENI. The CDR3 consists of 14 residues. The CDR3 nucleotides read TGTGCCAGCTCACCTGGGACAGGGGGCGATACGCAGTATTTT. Residues: CASSPGTGGDTQYF.

The V and J genes are TRBV30 and TRBJ1-1, with a possible D match to TRBD1 (5 bases). Trimming left V 0 bases short and J 8 bases short, with 22 bases between. Germline CDR1 reads GTSNPN; CDR2 reads SVGIG (reference sequence). The CDR3 runs 16 residues. For the CDR3, the DNA is TGTGCCTGGAGTGTACTGGGGGGAGGGCCCCGGACCGAAGCTTTCTTT. It is translated as CAWSVLGGGPRTEAFF. The full variable domain, rest sourced from reference TRBV30 and TRBJ1-1, is SQTIHQWPATLVQPVGSPLSLECTVEGTSNPNLYWYRQAAGRGLQLLFYSVGIGQISSEVPQNLSASRPQDRQFILSSKKLLLSDSGFYLCAWSVLGGGPRTEAFFGQGTRLTVV.

The chain recombines TRBV27 with TRBJ2-7; TRBD2 agrees at 9 bases. CDR3 size: 14 residues. Germline CDR1 MNHEY, CDR2 SMNVEV (reference sequence). Trimming cost V 6 bases and J 2 bases; bases outside gene matches: 5. The CDR3 DNA sequence: TGTGCCAGCAGCCGACTAGCGGAGCCCTACGAGCAGTACTTC. This codes for CASSRLAEPYEQYF.

The gene calls are TRBV7-2 and TRBJ2-3; D may correspond to TRBD1 or TRBD2 (6 bases each). The CDR3 sequence is 15 residues long. The germline gives CDR1 SGHTA, CDR2 FQGNSA. Trimming stripped 3 bases from V and 0 bases from J, with 10 bases between. CDR3 coding DNA: TGTGCCAGCAGCTTCGGGGGCAGGAGCACAGATACGCAGTATTTT. It yields the protein CASSFGGRSTDTQYF.

This clone occurred once. Within the sample, other DNA sequences also encode this same CDR3. The chain uses TRBV18 and TRBJ2-7; D not certain. CDR1 and CDR2 from the germline V gene are KGHSH and LQKENI. The CDR3 length is 12 residues. Trimming took 6 bases from V and 4 from J, leaving 10 bases between them. CDR3: CASSPSSYEQYF. The CDR3 nucleotides read TGTGCCAGCTCGCCCAGCTCGTACGAGCAGTACTTC.

The rearrangement links TRBV13 to TRBJ2-1; D is ambiguous. The CDR3 contains 14 residues. V was shortened by 5 bases and J by 4 bases, with 12 bases between the two germline ends. Germline loops: CDR1 PRHDT, CDR2 FYEKMQ (reference sequence). The CDR3 DNA reads as TGTGCCAGCAGCATCCGTAGAGAATACAATGAGCAGTTCTTC. Its translation is CASSIRREYNEQFF.

This CDR3 is CASIPKETQYF. DNA of the CDR3: TGTGCCAGCATTCCTAAAGAGACCCAGTACTTC. This chain links TRBV7-7 with TRBJ2-5; D uncertain. Germline V gives CDR1 SSHAT, CDR2 FNYEAQ (reference sequence). This CDR3 is 11 amino acids long. Trimming removed 7 bases at V and 3 bases at J, with 6 bases between.

J is TRBJ1-1 and V is TRBV23-1; the D is unclear. TRBV23-1 is an open reading frame whose function is uncertain. The CDR3 is 14 amino acids. V was pared by 4 bases and J by 1 base, with 10 bases between. The CDR3 nucleotides read TGCGCCAGCAGTCCGGACGGAGAGAACACTGAAGCTTTCTTT. Amino acid sequence: CASSPDGENTEAFF.

This clone was detected only a few times. The chain employs TRBV5-1 and TRBJ2-5, with 8 bases that match TRBD2. The CDR3 sequence is 15 residues long. Germline CDR1 SGHRS, CDR2 YFSETQ. Trimming took 5 bases from V and 5 from J; bases not matched to a gene: 11. The CDR3 protein is CASSRSGGEEETQYF. The CDR3 coding sequence is TGCGCCAGCAGTCGAAGCGGGGGCGAGGAGGAGACCCAGTACTTC.

V usage is TRBV29-1 and J usage is TRBJ2-5, with TRBD1 identical over 7 bases. The V segment lost 4 bases and the J segment 3 bases; nucleotides outside the gene matches: 2. The CDR3 is made up of 12 amino acids. Germline values: CDR1 SQVTM, CDR2 ANQGSEA. Here the CDR3 DNA reads TGCAGCGTTGTGGGGACAGAAGAGACCCAGTACTTC. The encoded protein is CSVVGTEETQYF. The full variable domain, completed using reference TRBV29-1 and TRBJ2-5, is SAVISQKPSRDICQRGTSLTIQCQVDSQVTMMFWYRQQPGQSLTLIATANQGSEATYESGFVIDKFPISRPNLTFSTLTVSNMSPEDSSIYLCSVVGTEETQYFGPGTRLLVL.